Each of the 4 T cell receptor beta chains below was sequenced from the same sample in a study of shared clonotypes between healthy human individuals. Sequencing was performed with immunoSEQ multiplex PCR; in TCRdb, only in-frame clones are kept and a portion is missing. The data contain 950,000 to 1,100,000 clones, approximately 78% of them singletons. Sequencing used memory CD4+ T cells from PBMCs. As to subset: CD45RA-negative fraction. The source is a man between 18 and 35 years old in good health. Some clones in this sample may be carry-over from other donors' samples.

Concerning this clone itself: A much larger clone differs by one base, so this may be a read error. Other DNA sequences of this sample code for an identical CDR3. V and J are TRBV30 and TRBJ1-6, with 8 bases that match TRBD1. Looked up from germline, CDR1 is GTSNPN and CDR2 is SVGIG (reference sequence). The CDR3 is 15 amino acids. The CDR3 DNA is TGCGCCTGGAATACGGCGACAGGGGATAATTCACCCCTCCACTTT. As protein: CAWNTATGDNSPLHF.

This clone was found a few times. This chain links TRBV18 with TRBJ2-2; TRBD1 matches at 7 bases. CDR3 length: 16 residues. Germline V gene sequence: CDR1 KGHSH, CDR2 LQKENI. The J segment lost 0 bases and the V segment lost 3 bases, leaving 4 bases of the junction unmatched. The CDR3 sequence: CASSPRTGTNTGELFF. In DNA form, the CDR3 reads TGTGCCAGCTCACCTCGGACAGGAACGAACACCGGGGAGCTGTTTTTT.

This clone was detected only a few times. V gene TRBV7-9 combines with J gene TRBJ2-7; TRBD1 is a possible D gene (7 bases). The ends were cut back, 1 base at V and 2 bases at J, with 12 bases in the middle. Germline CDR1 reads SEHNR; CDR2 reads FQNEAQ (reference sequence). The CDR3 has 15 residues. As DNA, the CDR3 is TGTGCCAGCAGCTTAGAGGGGGCTAGCGCCTACGAGCAGTACTTC. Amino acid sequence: CASSLEGASAYEQYF.

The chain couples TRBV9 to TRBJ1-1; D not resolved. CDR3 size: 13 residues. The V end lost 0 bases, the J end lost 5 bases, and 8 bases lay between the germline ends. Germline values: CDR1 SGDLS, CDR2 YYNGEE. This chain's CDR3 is CASSVAPRTEAFF. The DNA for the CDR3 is TGTGCCAGCAGCGTAGCCCCGAGAACTGAAGCTTTCTTT.